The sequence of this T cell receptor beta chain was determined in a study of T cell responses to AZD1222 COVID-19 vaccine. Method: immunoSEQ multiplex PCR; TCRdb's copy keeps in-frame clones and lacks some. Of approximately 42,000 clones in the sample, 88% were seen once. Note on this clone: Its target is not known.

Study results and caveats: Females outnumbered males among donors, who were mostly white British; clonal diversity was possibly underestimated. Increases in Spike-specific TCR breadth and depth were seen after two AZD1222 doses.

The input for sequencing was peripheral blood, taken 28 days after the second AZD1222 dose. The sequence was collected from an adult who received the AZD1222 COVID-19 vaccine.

CDR3 nucleotide sequence: TGTGCCAGCAGCCCTTCGGCGGACAGCTCCTACGAGCAGTACTTC. The encoded protein is CASSPSADSSYEQYF. The V gene is TRBV4-2, the J gene TRBJ2-7; a weak D match, TRBD1 (6 bases). Trimming took 4 bases from V and 0 from J, leaving 13 bases between them. The CDR3 contains 15 residues. CDR1 and CDR2 from the germline V gene are LGHNA and YNFKEQ.